This TCR beta chain is from a study of T cell responses to AZD1222 COVID-19 vaccine (dated by TCRdb to about 2021). Some background on the complete study: AZD1222 recipients given second doses at about 4 weeks or at about 12 weeks were pooled, since spike-specific TCR depth and breadth were not found to differ between the two schedules. TCR sequencing was performed for fewer than 250 trial participants, of whom roughly 200 were given two doses of AZD1222 and around 26 were given two doses of MenACWY control vaccine. Trial participants were enrolled into age subgroups of 18-55, 56-69 and 70-plus years, which contained 148, 28 and 57 TCR-sequenced participants, respectively. Here is what the overall study found, with its caveats: The vaccine-associated CD4 TCRs covered the entire spike protein, and the dominant responses fell in regions 160-218 and 743-854. No day 14 peak-response samples were available, so repertoires were characterized only after the peak T cell response. A significant rise in spike-specific TCR breadth and depth was observed after two AZD1222 doses relative to day 0 and relative to MenACWY recipients. Only five to seven AZD1222 recipients were SARS-CoV-2 seropositive at baseline, limiting conclusions about previously exposed vaccinees. In the small 56-69-year group, the increase in depth fell short of significance, most likely because of low power. Epitopes outside the regions mutated in the B.1.351 and B.1.1.7 variants were reportedly recognized by nearly half of the unique spike-specific TCRs. Most participants were white British and females outnumbered males, and the authors suggested that clonal diversity may have been underestimated.

To note about this clone: Its antigen remains undetermined. No much larger clone is present one base from it, and per-base qualities are unavailable.

The time point label corresponds to: baseline before first vaccination. Samples from vaccinated people were obtained from the UK trials COV001 and COV002, which included a single-blind randomized controlled phase 2/3 trial of AZD1222 (ChAdOx1 nCoV-19) in healthy adults. Trial participant PBMC samples were collected at day 0 and day 28 after the second dose for TCRbeta chain sequencing. For CDR1 and CDR2, the germline V gene (reference sequence) lists LGHDT and YNNKEL. The CDR3 runs 18 residues from the cysteine to the phenylalanine. Only the CDR3 part of the read is kept: 54 bases, read in frame from the first base. V sheds 4 bases and J sheds 1 base, leaving 20 bases between their ends. The CDR3 regions of human TCRbeta chains were analyzed by immunosequencing. The original pipeline was this. Repertoire TCRs were matched against a reference library of SARS-CoV-2-specific TCRs generated with the MIRA antigen-specificity platform. Breadth was defined as the fraction of unique TCRs that were SARS-CoV-2-associated, and depth was defined as the fraction of total T cells that were SARS-CoV-2-associated. Each spike-specific TCR was assigned to its reactive spike region and to a CD4 or CD8 class using the MIRA data. Log10-transformed breadth and depth values were compared by one-way ANOVA with Sidak's multiple comparisons tests. TCRdb retrieved this table from immuneACCESS and kept in-frame rearrangements only. Not all clones are present; in checked studies, unresolved V genes account for under half, and no reason is known for the remainder. The V and J calls and the clone size are those of that table, but D and trimming were determined from the DNA. This sample holds 100,000 to 120,000 clones; 87% were observed only once. The top ten hold about 3.3% of the sample.

In this chain, TRBV3-1 (or the pseudogene TRBV3-2) is recombined with TRBJ1-5; TRBD1 might be the D gene, on 5 matching bases. Sequenced here: peripheral blood, sampled on day 0 of AZD1222 vaccination. The TCR comes from an adult in good health. The CDR3 in this case is CASSPRGGFGRSNQPQHF. The sequenced DNA: TGTGCCAGCAGCCCGCGTGGGGGGTTTGGGAGGAGCAATCAGCCCCAGCATTTT.